One and the same sample provided the 8 T cell receptor beta chains below, sequenced in a study of graft-versus-host responses after intestinal transplantation. These TCRs' antigens remain unknown. Data came from immunoSEQ multiplex PCR; TCRdb stores just in-frame clones and leaves some out. The data show about 93,000 clones, about 93% seen once. Sequenced material: unstimulated CD8+ T cells sorted from spleen or lymph node cells, taken before intestinal transplant. The receptors stem from a human donor who received an intestinal transplant.

The chain has TRBV11-2 and TRBJ1-2, with D possibly matching TRBD1 (5 bases). The germline V gene has CDR1 SGHAT and CDR2 FQNNGV. The CDR3 extends over 14 amino acids. With 5 bases removed from V and 4 bases from J, the gap between germline ends came to 14 bases. The CDR3 region has the DNA TGTGCCAGCAGCCGGACGGGAGGGGCCTATGGCTACACCTTC. Residues: CASSRTGGAYGYTF.

The V and J genes are TRBV6-4 and TRBJ2-7, with D possibly TRBD1 on 7 matching bases. Germline-derived CDR1 and CDR2 are MRHNA and SNTAGT. The CDR3 covers 20 residues. Trimming stripped 0 bases from V and 0 bases from J, with 24 bases between. Here the CDR3 reads CASSDSPGGGFRRVSYEQYF. CDR3 DNA sequence: TGTGCCAGCAGTGACTCGCCAGGGGGTGGCTTTAGGAGGGTCTCCTACGAGCAGTACTTC.

V is TRBV13 and J is TRBJ2-1; 10 positions match TRBD1. Germline V gene sequence: CDR1 PRHDT, CDR2 FYEKMQ (reference sequence). The length of the CDR3 is 15 residues. V shed 2 bases and J 7 bases; nucleotides not matched to a gene: 5. CDR3 loop: CASSLTGQGRNEQFF. DNA of the CDR3: TGTGCCAGCAGCTTAACGGGACAGGGGAGAAATGAGCAGTTCTTC. The full variable domain, completed using reference TRBV13 and TRBJ2-1, is AAGVIQSPRHLIKEKRETATLKCYPIPRHDTVYWYQQGPGQDPQFLISFYEKMQSDKGSIPDRFSAQQFSDYHSELNMSSLELGDSALYFCASSLTGQGRNEQFFGPGTRLTVL.

The chain recombines TRBV11-2 with TRBJ2-5; TRBD1 agrees at 10 bases. The V segment lost 3 bases and the J segment 3 bases; nucleotides outside the gene matches: 7. CDR1 and CDR2 (germline): SGHAT, FQNNGV. This CDR3 spans 16 amino acids. The CDR3 is CASSFKGQGSKETQYF. CDR3 nucleotide sequence: TGTGCCAGCAGCTTTAAGGGACAGGGGTCAAAAGAGACCCAGTACTTC.

The chain is built from TRBV4-1 and TRBJ2-5; D ambiguous. Trimming took 1 base from V and 5 from J, leaving 23 bases between them. CDR3 length: 18 residues. The germline CDR1 and CDR2 sequences are MGHRA and YSYEKL. CDR3 coding DNA: TGCGCCAGCAGCCAAGGTCCACCTGGGCGCCCAGGTCGGGAGACCCAGTACTTC. Translated, it gives CASSQGPPGRPGRETQYF.

V gene TRBV27 combines with J gene TRBJ2-7, with TRBD2 matching 7 bases. The trim removed 5 bases at V and 2 bases at J, leaving 12 bases unmatched. Germline-derived CDR1 and CDR2 are MNHEY and SMNVEV (reference sequence). The length of the CDR3 is 16 residues. CDR3: CASSPAGGTLTYEQYF. CDR3 DNA sequence: TGTGCCAGCAGTCCCGCCGGGGGGACTCTGACCTACGAGCAGTACTTC.

The V gene is TRBV19, the J gene TRBJ1-1, with D unresolved. The CDR3 covers 15 residues. Germline loops: CDR1 LNHDA, CDR2 SQIVND (reference sequence). Trimming shortened V by 2 bases and J by 2 bases, and 12 bases separated the two germline ends. The CDR3 DNA follows: TGTGCCAGTAGTATATACGGGGAAAGTAACACTGAAGCTTTCTTT. It yields the protein CASSIYGESNTEAFF.

This clone appeared a single time. The chain is built from TRBV25-1 and TRBJ2-1; a possible D gene is TRBD1 (5 bases). V was clipped by 3 bases and J by 9 bases, with 18 bases between them. The length of the CDR3 is 15 residues. From germline, CDR1 is MGHDK and CDR2 SYGVNS. The CDR3 sequence: CASSDTGQTPGEQFF. The CDR3 DNA sequence: TGTGCCAGCAGTGATACTGGACAAACCCCCGGTGAGCAGTTCTTC.